These 6 T cell receptor beta chains originate from one sample sequenced in a study of graft-versus-host responses after intestinal transplantation. Their antigen targets remain unknown. Using immunoSEQ multiplex PCR, the repertoire was profiled, and TCRdb retains in-frame clones only, with some absent. The sample includes 90,000 to 130,000 clones, more than 90% seen only once; the top ten take about 0.2%. The sequencing here drew on unstimulated CD4+ T cells sorted from spleen or lymph node cells, taken before transplant. The receptors were sampled from a human donor who was the organ donor for an intestinal transplant.

For the CDR3, the DNA is TGCGCCAGCAGCGCGAGGACTAGCGGAGTCTACGAGCAGTACTTC. Translation gives CASSARTSGVYEQYF. The chain uses TRBV5-1 and TRBJ2-7; 10 bases are shared with TRBD2. Per germline, CDR1 SGHRS and CDR2 YFSETQ. J lost 3 bases, V lost 4 bases, and 7 bases had no gene match. The CDR3 sequence is 15 residues long.

In this sample, this clone turned up once. At the DNA level, this CDR3 is encoded by other sequences in the same sample as well. The rearrangement joins TRBV19 to TRBJ2-5; 7 bases match TRBD1. J gave up 5 bases and V 0 bases, and 0 bases lay outside the gene matches. The CDR3 length is 13 residues. The germline V gene encodes CDR1 LNHDA and CDR2 SQIVND (reference sequence). The CDR3 nucleotides are TGTGCCAGTAGTATAGACAGGGGGGAGACCCAGTACTTC. It is translated as CASSIDRGETQYF.

As to this clone: One end of the junction does not line up with germline, which may come from a read error. The chain employs TRBV7-7 and TRBJ2-1; 9 bases match TRBD2. The germline CDR1 and CDR2 sequences are SSHAT and FNYEAQ (reference sequence). CDR3 length: 13 residues. The CDR3 loop reads CASSSNSGSEQFF. The CDR3 nucleotides read TGTGCTAGCAGCTCAAATAGCGGGAGCGAGCAGTTCTTC. The complete variable domain, with remaining parts taken from reference TRBV7-7 and TRBJ2-1, reads GAGVSQSPRYKVTKRGQDVTLRCDPISSHATLYWYQQALGQGPEFLTYFNYEAQPDKSGLPSDRFSAERPEGSISTLTIQRTEQRDSAMYRCASSSNSGSEQFFGPGTRLTVL.

This sequence joins TRBV19 and TRBJ2-7; perhaps D is TRBD1 or TRBD2 (5 bases each). Deletions cut 0 bases from V and 7 bases from J, with 19 bases between. This CDR3 has 16 amino acids. Germline assignment: CDR1 LNHDA and CDR2 SQIVND (reference sequence). CDR3: CASSIDSGRFEAEQYF. CDR3 coding DNA: TGTGCCAGTAGTATAGATTCGGGGCGGTTTGAGGCGGAGCAGTACTTC.

The J gene is TRBJ2-2, the V gene TRBV5-4; the match to TRBD2 covers 9 bases. This CDR3 is 16 amino acids long. Germline-derived CDR1 and CDR2 are SGHNT and YYREEE (reference sequence). V trimming: 4 bases; J trimming: 4 bases; junction bases outside the gene matches: 8. The CDR3 reads CASSEGAGGGTGELFF. The CDR3 DNA is TGTGCCAGCAGCGAGGGAGCGGGAGGCGGCACCGGGGAGCTGTTTTTT.

This chain links TRBV9 with TRBJ2-3; perhaps TRBD2 as D (6 bases). Trimming took 4 bases from V and 2 from J, leaving 20 bases between them. CDR1 SGDLS and CDR2 YYNGEE come from the germline V gene. This CDR3 has 17 amino acids. In nucleotides, the CDR3 is TGTGCCAGCAGCTCGAGAGGCCGCGGAGGGCCCACAGATACGCAGTATTTT. Its translation is CASSSRGRGGPTDTQYF.